This T cell receptor beta chain derives from a study of blood T cell repertoires in COVID-19. V was pared by 4 bases and J by 6 bases, with 11 bases of the junction left unmatched. The CDR3 runs to 16 residues. CDR1 and CDR2 (germline): KGHDR, SFDVKD. The method was immunoSEQ multiplex PCR; TCRdb's version includes in-frame clones alone and lacks a portion of them. The sample lists about 76,000 clones; about 90% were seen once. This clone was recorded once. The sample consisted of peripheral blood. This clonotype was obtained from a man aged 50-59 years with active COVID-19. The chain is built from TRBV24-1 and TRBJ2-7; 10 nucleotides align to TRBD1. In DNA, the CDR3 is TGTGCCACCAGTGAACCTACCGGGACAGGGGAGGTCGAGCAGTACTTC. Amino acids: CATSEPTGTGEVEQYF.